This T cell receptor beta chain was found in a study of T cell repertoires in cytomegalovirus infection. At the level of the study: It can be stated that public TCR beta signatures indicated CMV infection as well as a matching HLA type.

This clonotype was seen many times. The antigen is undetermined. Study-level results: What dominated the ex vivo response were HLA-C-restricted CMV-specific TCR beta clonotypes. Of the TCR beta families, the public ones yielded a cumulative frequency that identified carriers of CMV plus the relevant HLA.

TCRdb passed the reads through MiXCR, listing each CDR3 protein once. This table holds approximately 500,000 distinct CDR3 sequences, 15% to 20% found once. This receptor was identified in a human donor in good health (CMV status not recorded). Some clones in this sample may be carry-over from other donors' samples. The sequenced sample was CD8+ T cells from PBMCs.

The CDR3 nucleotides read TGTGCCAGCAGTGTACAGGGGGCAAGTCAGCCCCAGCATTTT. Its protein is CASSVQGASQPQHF. The genes are TRBV6-1 and TRBJ1-5; 9 positions match TRBD1. V lost 4 bases and J lost 6; bases outside the gene matches: 4. The CDR3 has 14 residues. CDR1 MNHNS and CDR2 SASEGT come from the germline V gene.